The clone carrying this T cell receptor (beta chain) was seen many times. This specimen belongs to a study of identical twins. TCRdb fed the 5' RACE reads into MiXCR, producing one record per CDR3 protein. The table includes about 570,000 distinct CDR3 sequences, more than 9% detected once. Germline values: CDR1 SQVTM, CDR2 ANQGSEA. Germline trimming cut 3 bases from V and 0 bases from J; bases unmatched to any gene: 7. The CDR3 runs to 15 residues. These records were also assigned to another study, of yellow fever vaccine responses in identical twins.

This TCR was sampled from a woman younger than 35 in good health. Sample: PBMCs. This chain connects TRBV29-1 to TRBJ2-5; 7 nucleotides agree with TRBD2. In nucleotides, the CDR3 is TGCAGCGTTGAGGGTCTTAGCGGGTACCAAGAGACCCAGTACTTC. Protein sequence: CSVEGLSGYQETQYF.